The entry that follows covers one T cell receptor (beta chain) sequence. The data were obtained in a study of T cells after yellow fever vaccination. Study background: Each low-cell-number fraction was prepared by means of SMART-Seq v4 Ultra Low Input.

The authors made TCR cDNA by 5'RACE template switching, adding a universal primer site and UMIs. TCRdb independently ran MiXCR on the 5' RACE reads; one entry per CDR3 protein. The sample lists around 100,000 distinct CDR3 sequences; 4.5% to 6% were seen once. The V end was cut by 6 bases, the J end by 4 bases, with 24 bases between. The CDR3 sequence is 16 residues long. Germline lookup yields CDR1 SQVTM and CDR2 ANQGSEA. This TCR was recovered from a man aged 18-30 years who received the YFV17D yellow fever vaccine. The source material was CD8+ T cells sorted from PBMCs, sampled 10 days after the yellow fever booster vaccination. The chain uses TRBV29-1 and TRBJ1-2; D might be TRBD1 (6 bases). CDR3 amino acids: CSVPSHSTGTFYGYTF. The CDR3 DNA is TGCAGCGTCCCCTCCCATTCGACAGGCACTTTCTATGGCTACACCTTC.